This TCR beta chain was sequenced in a study of cytomegalovirus exposure and HLA in healthy donors. Study-wide results and caveats: Reports described diagnosis of cytomegalovirus status by the classifier as highly specific and sensitive. The study listed approximately 170 cytomegalovirus-associated TCR beta chains.

CDR3 length: 13 amino acids. CDR1 is MNHEY and CDR2 is SVGAGI in the germline V gene. The junction had 3 bases not matched to a gene; V was cut back by 3 bases and J by 6 bases. The donors formed part of the approximately 110-subject validation cohort, distinct from the approximately 640-subject first cohort. The assay was immunoSEQ multiplex PCR, and TCRdb's table has in-frame clones only and misses some. The table records 150,000 to 200,000 clones, around 90% of them present only once. About this clone: The antigen remains undetermined.

The sequenced material came from PBMCs. V and J are TRBV6-5 and TRBJ1-2; 8 nucleotides align to TRBD1. The source is a woman under 30 in good health and CMV-seropositive. In nucleotides, the CDR3 is TGTGCCAGCAGTTATACAGGGGGGAATGGCTACACCTTC. Encoded protein: CASSYTGGNGYTF.